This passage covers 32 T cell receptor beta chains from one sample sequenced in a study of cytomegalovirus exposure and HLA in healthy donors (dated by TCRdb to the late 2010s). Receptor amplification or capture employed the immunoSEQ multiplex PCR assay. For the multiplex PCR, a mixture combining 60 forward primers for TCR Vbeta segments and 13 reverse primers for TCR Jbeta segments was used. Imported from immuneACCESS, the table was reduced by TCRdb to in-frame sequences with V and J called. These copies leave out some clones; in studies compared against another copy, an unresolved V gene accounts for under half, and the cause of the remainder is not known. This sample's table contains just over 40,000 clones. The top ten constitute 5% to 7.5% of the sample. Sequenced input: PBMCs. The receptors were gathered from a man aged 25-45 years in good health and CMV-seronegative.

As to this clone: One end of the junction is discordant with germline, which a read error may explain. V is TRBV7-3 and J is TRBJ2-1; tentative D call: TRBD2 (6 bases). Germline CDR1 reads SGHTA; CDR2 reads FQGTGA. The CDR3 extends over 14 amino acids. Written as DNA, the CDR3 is TGTGCCAGCAGCGTCTCCGGGACTCACAAGGAGCAGTTCTTC. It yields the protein CASSVSGTHKEQFF.

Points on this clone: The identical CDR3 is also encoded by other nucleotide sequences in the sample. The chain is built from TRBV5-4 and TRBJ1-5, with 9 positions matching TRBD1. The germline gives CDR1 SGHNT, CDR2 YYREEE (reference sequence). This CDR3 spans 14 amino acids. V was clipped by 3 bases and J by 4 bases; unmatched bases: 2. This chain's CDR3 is CASSSGQGNQPQHF. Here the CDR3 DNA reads TGTGCCAGCAGCTCTGGACAGGGGAATCAGCCCCAGCATTTT.

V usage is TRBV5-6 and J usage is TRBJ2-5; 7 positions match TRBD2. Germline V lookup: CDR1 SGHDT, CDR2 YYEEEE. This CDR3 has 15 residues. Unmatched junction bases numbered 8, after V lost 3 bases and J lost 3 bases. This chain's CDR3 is CASSSAPGGKETQYF. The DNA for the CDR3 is TGTGCCAGCAGCTCGGCGCCGGGAGGTAAAGAGACCCAGTACTTC.

CDR3 sequence reads: CASSLDTDMNTEAFF. The DNA for the CDR3 is TGTGCCAGCAGTTTGGACACCGACATGAACACTGAAGCTTTCTTT. The chain recombines TRBV27 with TRBJ1-1; a possible D gene is TRBD1 (5 bases). Germline loops: CDR1 MNHEY, CDR2 SMNVEV (reference sequence). The CDR3 extends over 15 amino acids. Trimming cost V 3 bases and J 0 bases, with 11 bases left between them.

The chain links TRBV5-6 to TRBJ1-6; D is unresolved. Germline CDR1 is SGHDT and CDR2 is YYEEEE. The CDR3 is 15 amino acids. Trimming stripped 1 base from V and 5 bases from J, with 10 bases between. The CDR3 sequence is CASSLLKNDNSPLHF. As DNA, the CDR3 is TGTGCCAGCAGCTTGTTAAAAAATGATAATTCACCCCTCCACTTT.

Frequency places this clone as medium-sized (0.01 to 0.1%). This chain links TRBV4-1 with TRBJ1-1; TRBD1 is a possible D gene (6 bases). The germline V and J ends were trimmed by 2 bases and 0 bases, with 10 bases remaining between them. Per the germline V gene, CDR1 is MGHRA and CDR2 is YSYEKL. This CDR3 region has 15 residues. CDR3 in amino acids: CASSQTGFMNTEAFF. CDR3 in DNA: TGCGCCAGCAGCCAAACAGGGTTTATGAACACTGAAGCTTTCTTT.

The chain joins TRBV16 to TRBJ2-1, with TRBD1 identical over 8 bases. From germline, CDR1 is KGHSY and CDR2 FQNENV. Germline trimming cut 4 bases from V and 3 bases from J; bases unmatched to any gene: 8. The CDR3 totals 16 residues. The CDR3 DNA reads TGTGCCAGCAGCCCGGACAGGGAATATGTCTACAATGAGCAGTTCTTC. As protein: CASSPDREYVYNEQFF.

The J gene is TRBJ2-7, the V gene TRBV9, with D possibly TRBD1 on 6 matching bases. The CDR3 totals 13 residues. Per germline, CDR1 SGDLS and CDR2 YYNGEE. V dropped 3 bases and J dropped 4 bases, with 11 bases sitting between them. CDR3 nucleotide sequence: TGTGCCAGCAGCGCAGGGGCAGCATACGAGCAGTACTTC. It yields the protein CASSAGAAYEQYF.

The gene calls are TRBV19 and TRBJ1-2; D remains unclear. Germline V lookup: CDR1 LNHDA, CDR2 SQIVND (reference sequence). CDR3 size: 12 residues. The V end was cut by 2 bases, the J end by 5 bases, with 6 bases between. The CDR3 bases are TGTGCCAGTAGTATATCTGTTTATGGCTACACCTTC. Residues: CASSISVYGYTF.

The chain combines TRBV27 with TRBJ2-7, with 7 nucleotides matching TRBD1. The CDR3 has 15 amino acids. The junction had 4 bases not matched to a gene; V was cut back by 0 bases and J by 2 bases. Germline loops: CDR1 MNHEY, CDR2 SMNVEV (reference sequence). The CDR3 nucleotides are TGTGCCAGCAGTTTATCGCCGGGACAGACCTACGAGCAGTACTTC. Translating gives CASSLSPGQTYEQYF.

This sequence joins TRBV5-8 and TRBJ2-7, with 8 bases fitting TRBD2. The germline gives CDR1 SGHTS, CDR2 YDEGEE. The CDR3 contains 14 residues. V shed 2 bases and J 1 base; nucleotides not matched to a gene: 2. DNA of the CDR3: TGTGCCAGCAGCTTAAGCGGGGGATCCTACGAGCAGTACTTC. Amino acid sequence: CASSLSGGSYEQYF.

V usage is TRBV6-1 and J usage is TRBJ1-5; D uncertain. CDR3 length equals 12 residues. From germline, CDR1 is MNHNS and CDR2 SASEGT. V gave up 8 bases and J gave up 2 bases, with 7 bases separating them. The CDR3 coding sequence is TGTGCCAGCCGGAGTGGCAATCAGCCCCAGCATTTT. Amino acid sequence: CASRSGNQPQHF.

CDR3 loop: CASSLTTGRSAYEQYF. The CDR3 region has the DNA TGCGCCAGCAGCCTAACGACAGGTCGGAGCGCCTACGAGCAGTACTTC. This sequence joins TRBV5-1 and TRBJ2-7, with a possible D match to TRBD1 (6 bases). CDR1 and CDR2 from the germline V gene are SGHRS and YFSETQ. Trimming shortened V by 4 bases and J by 2 bases, and 19 bases separated the two germline ends. The CDR3 runs to 16 residues.

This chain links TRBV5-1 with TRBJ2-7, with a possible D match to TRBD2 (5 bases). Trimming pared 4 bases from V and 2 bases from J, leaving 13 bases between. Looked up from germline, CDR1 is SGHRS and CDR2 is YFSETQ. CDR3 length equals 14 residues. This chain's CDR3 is CASSTAGKAYEQYF. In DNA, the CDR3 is TGCGCCAGCAGCACGGCGGGCAAAGCCTACGAGCAGTACTTC. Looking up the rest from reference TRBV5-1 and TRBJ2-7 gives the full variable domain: KAGVTQTPRYLIKTRGQQVTLSCSPISGHRSVSWYQQTPGQGLQFLFEYFSETQRNKGNFPGRFSGRQFSNSRSEMNVSTLELGDSALYLCASSTAGKAYEQYFGPGTRLTVT.

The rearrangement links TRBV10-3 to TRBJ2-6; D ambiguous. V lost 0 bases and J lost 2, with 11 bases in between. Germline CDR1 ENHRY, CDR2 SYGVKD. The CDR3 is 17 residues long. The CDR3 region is CAISESPTGPGANVLTF. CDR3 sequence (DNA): TGTGCCATCAGTGAGTCCCCAACGGGTCCTGGGGCCAACGTCCTGACTTTC.

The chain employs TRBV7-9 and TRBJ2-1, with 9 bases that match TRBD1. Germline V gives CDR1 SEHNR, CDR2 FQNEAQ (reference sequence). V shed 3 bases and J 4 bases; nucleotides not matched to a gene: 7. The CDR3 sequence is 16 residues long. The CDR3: CASSFVGTGIYNEQFF. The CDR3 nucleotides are TGTGCCAGCAGCTTCGTGGGGACAGGGATTTACAATGAGCAGTTCTTC.

CDR3 nucleotide sequence: TGCAGCGCCCTCCCCGCGGGACTCACGAACTATGGCTACACCTTC. Protein: CSALPAGLTNYGYTF. The chain carries TRBV29-1 and TRBJ1-2; D perhaps matches TRBD1 (5 bases). The CDR3 is 15 amino acids. Trimming removed 7 bases at V and 2 bases at J, with 20 bases between. Germline assignment: CDR1 SQVTM and CDR2 ANQGSEA.

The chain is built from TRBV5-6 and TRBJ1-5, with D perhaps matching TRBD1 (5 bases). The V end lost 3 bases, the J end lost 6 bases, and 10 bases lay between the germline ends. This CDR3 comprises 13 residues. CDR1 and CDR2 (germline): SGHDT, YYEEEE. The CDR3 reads CASSSGEVQPQHF. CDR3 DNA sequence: TGTGCCAGCAGCTCGGGGGAGGTTCAGCCCCAGCATTTT.

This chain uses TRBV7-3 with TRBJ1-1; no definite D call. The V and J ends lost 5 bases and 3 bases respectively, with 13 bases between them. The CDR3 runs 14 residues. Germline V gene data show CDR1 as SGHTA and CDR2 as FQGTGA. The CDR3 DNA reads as TGTGCCAGCAGCCAAGGAGGGATTGACACTGAAGCTTTCTTT. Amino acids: CASSQGGIDTEAFF.

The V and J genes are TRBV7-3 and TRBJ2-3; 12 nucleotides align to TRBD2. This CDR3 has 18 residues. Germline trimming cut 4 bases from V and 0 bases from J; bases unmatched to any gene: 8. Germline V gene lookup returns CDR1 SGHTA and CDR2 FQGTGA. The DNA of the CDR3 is TGTGCCAGCAGCTCACTAGCGGGGGGCCCTTCTAGCACAGATACGCAGTATTTT. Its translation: CASSSLAGGPSSTDTQYF.

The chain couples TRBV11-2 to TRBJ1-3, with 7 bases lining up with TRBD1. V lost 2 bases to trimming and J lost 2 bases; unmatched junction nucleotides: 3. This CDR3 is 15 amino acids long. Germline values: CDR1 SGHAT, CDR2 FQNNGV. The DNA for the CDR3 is TGTGCCAGCAGCTTACGAGGGGGCACTGGAAACACCATATATTTT. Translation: CASSLRGGTGNTIYF.

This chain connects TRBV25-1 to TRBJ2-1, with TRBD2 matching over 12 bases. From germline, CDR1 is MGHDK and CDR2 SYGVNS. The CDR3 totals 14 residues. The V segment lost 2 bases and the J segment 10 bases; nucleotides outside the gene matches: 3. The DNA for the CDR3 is TGTGCCAGCAGTGAAGGACTAGCGGGGACAGAGCAGTTCTTC. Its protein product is CASSEGLAGTEQFF.

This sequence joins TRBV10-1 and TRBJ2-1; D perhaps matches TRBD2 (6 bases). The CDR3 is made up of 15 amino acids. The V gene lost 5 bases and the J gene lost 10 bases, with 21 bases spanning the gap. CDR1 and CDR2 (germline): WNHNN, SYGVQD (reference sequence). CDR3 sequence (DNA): TGCGCCAGCAGTTCAAACCGGGACTCCCATGGGGAGCAGTTCTTC. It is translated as CASSSNRDSHGEQFF.

CDR3: CASSYSGGSSGNTIYF. The CDR3, as DNA: TGTGCCAGCAGTTACTCCGGGGGGTCCTCTGGAAACACCATATATTTT. The gene calls are TRBV6-5 and TRBJ1-3; maybe TRBD1 (5 bases). Germline values: CDR1 MNHEY, CDR2 SVGAGI. CDR3 length: 16 residues. The V gene lost 0 bases and the J gene lost 0 bases, with 9 bases spanning the gap.

The CDR3 DNA is TGTGCCAGCAGCCCCGGACTAGCGGGAGTAGTAAGCGAGCAGTACTTC. Translating gives CASSPGLAGVVSEQYF. This chain links TRBV7-2 with TRBJ2-7; 13 bases fit TRBD2. The CDR3 has 16 amino acids. CDR1 is SGHTA and CDR2 is FQGNSA in the germline V gene. V trimming: 5 bases; J trimming: 6 bases; junction bases outside the gene matches: 10.

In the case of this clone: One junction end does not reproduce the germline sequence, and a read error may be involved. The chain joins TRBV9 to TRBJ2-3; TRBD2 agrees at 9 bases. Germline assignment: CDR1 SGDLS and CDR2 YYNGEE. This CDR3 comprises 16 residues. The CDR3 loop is CASSAIAGVYTDKQYF. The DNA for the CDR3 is TGTGCCAGCAGCGCTATAGCGGGGGTCTACACAGATAAGCAGTATTTT. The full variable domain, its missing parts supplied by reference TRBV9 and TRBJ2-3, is DSGVTQTPKHLITATGQRVTLRCSPRSGDLSVYWYQQSLDQGLQFLIQYYNGEERAKGNILERFSAQQFPDLHSELNLSSLELGDSALYFCASSAIAGVYTDKQYFGPGTRLTVL.

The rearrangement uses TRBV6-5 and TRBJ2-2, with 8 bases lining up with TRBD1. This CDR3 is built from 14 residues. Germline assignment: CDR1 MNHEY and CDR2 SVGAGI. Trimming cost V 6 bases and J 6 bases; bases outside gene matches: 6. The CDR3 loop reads CASRNSGQAGELFF. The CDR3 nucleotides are TGTGCCAGCAGGAACTCGGGACAGGCCGGGGAGCTGTTTTTT.

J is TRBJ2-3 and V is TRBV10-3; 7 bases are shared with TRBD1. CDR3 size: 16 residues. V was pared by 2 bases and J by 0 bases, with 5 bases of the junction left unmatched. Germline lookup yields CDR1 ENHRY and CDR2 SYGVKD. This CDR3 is CAISEGTVPSTDTQYF. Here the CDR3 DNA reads TGTGCCATCAGTGAGGGGACAGTCCCTAGCACAGATACGCAGTATTTT.

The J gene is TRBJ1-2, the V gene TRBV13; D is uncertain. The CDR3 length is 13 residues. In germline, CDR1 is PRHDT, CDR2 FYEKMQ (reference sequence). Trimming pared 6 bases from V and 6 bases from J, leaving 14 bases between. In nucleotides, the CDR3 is TGTGCCAGCAGGTCCAGGCCCGCTCATGGCTACACCTTC. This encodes CASRSRPAHGYTF.

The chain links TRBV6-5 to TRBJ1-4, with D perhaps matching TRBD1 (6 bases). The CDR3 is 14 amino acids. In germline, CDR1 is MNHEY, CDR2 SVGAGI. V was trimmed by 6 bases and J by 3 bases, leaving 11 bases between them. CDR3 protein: CASRTTGPNEKLFF. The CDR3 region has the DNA TGTGCCAGCAGAACGACAGGCCCTAATGAAAAACTGTTTTTT.

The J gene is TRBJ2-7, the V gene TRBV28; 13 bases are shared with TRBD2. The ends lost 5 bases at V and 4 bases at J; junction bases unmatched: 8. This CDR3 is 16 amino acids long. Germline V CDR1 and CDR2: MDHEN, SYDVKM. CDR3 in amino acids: CASSPPGLAGPYEQYF. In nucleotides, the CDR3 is TGTGCCAGCAGTCCCCCGGGACTAGCGGGACCTTACGAGCAGTACTTC.

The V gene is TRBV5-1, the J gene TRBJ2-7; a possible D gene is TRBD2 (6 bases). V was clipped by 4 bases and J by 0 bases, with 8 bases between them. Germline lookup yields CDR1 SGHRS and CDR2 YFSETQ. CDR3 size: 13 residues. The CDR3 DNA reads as TGCGCCAGCAGCCGCGGGATCTCCTACGAGCAGTACTTC. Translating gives CASSRGISYEQYF.